This TCR beta chain was identified in a study of blood T cell repertoires in COVID-19. Study context: The samples span acute and convalescent COVID-19 from the United States, Italy and Spain. Sources were T cells, B-cell-depleted T cells, or PBMCs; the material itself was cDNA or gDNA.

Original processing methods: Amplification from reference gene primers served as the basis for estimated nucleated cell counts. Assay used: immunoSEQ multiplex PCR; TCRdb lists only in-frame clones, some missing. The DNA was the basis for D and trimming; V, J and clone size are from that table. The data contain 180,000 or so clones, about 88% of them seen just once; the ten biggest clones take up roughly 2.9%. Germline V gene sequence: CDR1 MDHEN, CDR2 SYDVKM. There are 14 residues in the CDR3. Trimming cost V 2 bases and J 6 bases, with 13 bases left between them. This rearrangement joins TRBV28 to TRBJ1-1, with a weak D call TRBD1 (6 bases). The sequenced sample was peripheral blood. The receptor comes from a young woman with active or convalescent COVID-19. The CDR3 sequence is CASSLGEGVPEAFF. The CDR3 region has the DNA TGTGCCAGCAGTTTAGGCGAGGGGGTCCCTGAAGCTTTCTTT.